The next 23 T cell receptor beta chains were all read from a single sample in a study of blood T cell repertoires in COVID-19. The data were produced by immunoSEQ multiplex PCR, yet TCRdb's version contains in-frame clones alone and is incomplete. The sample records about 120,000 clones, about 79% being singletons. The material sequenced was peripheral blood. The receptors originated from a man aged 70-80 years with acute or convalescent COVID-19.

This clone turned up a few times. V usage is TRBV4-1 and J usage is TRBJ1-1; D perhaps matches TRBD1 (6 bases). This CDR3 region has 14 residues. Germline V gene lookup returns CDR1 MGHRA and CDR2 YSYEKL. Trimming pared 0 bases from V and 3 bases from J, leaving 8 bases between. CDR3 nucleotides: TGCGCCAGCAGCCAAGACCAGGGGTACACTGAAGCTTTCTTT. Its translation: CASSQDQGYTEAFF.

In this sample, this clone is medium-sized. The chain uses TRBV19 and TRBJ1-1, with D perhaps matching TRBD1 (6 bases). V was trimmed by 2 bases and J by 7 bases, leaving 14 bases between them. Germline CDR1 and CDR2: LNHDA and SQIVND (reference sequence). The CDR3 contains 14 residues. The CDR3 coding sequence is TGTGCCAGTAGTATAAGCAGGGGAGTAAATGAAGCTTTCTTT. Amino acids: CASSISRGVNEAFF.

This chain uses TRBV5-1 with TRBJ2-2; 9 bases are a match to TRBD2. Unmatched junction bases numbered 5, after V lost 4 bases and J lost 1 base. The CDR3 loop spans 16 amino acids. CDR1 and CDR2 from the germline V gene are SGHRS and YFSETQ. DNA of the CDR3: TGCGCCAGCAGCCCGGGACTAGCTATGAACACCGGGGAGCTGTTTTTT. This sequence encodes CASSPGLAMNTGELFF. The full variable domain, in which reference TRBV5-1 and TRBJ2-2 provide the parts outside the CDR3, is KAGVTQTPRYLIKTRGQQVTLSCSPISGHRSVSWYQQTPGQGLQFLFEYFSETQRNKGNFPGRFSGRQFSNSRSEMNVSTLELGDSALYLCASSPGLAMNTGELFFGEGSRLTVL.

CDR3 protein: CASSARDNYSPLHF. The CDR3 DNA sequence: TGTGCCAGCAGCGCCCGGGACAATTATTCACCCCTCCACTTT. The V call is TRBV5-6, the J call TRBJ1-6; D possibly corresponds to TRBD1 (6 bases). CDR1 SGHDT and CDR2 YYEEEE come from the germline V gene. The CDR3 length is 14 residues. V was pared by 4 bases and J by 8 bases, with 13 bases between.

This chain uses TRBV19 with TRBJ1-1, with TRBD1 matching over 12 bases. The CDR3 sequence is 15 residues long. CDR1 and CDR2 from the germline V gene are LNHDA and SQIVND (reference sequence). V shed 5 bases and J 11 bases; nucleotides not matched to a gene: 12. In DNA, the CDR3 is TGTGCCAGTAGTCCGGGACAGGGGGCCTCCTGGGGGGCTTTCTTT. It is translated as CASSPGQGASWGAFF. Using reference TRBV19 and TRBJ1-1 for the parts outside the CDR3, the full variable domain is DGGITQSPKYLFRKEGQNVTLSCEQNLNHDAMYWYRQDPGQGLRLIYYSQIVNDFQKGDIAEGYSVSREKKESFPLTVTSAQKNPTAFYLCASSPGQGASWGAFFGQGTRLTVV.

The rearrangement joins TRBV6-2 or TRBV6-3 to TRBJ2-2, with D uncertain. This CDR3 has 14 residues. Germline assignment: CDR1 MNHEY and CDR2 SVGEGT. The ends were cut back, 5 bases at V and 4 bases at J, with 11 bases in the middle. The CDR3 here is CASSPRGLTGELFF. CDR3 nucleotides: TGTGCCAGCAGTCCCAGAGGTCTCACCGGGGAGCTGTTTTTT.

The chain recombines TRBV9 with TRBJ1-3; TRBD1 is a possible D gene (5 bases). The germline gives CDR1 SGDLS, CDR2 YYNGEE. Trimming shortened V by 4 bases and J by 4 bases, and 12 bases separated the two germline ends. The CDR3 sequence is 14 residues long. CDR3 bases: TGTGCCAGCAGCCAACAGGTGTCAGGAAACACCATATATTTT. Its translation is CASSQQVSGNTIYF.

The gene calls are TRBV27 and TRBJ1-1; D remains ambiguous. The CDR3 totals 16 residues. Germline values: CDR1 MNHEY, CDR2 SMNVEV (reference sequence). Trimming shortened V by 3 bases and J by 4 bases, and 18 bases separated the two germline ends. The CDR3 bases are TGTGCCAGCAGTTTGACCTCCGCTGGACTGGGCACTGAAGCTTTCTTT. The encoded protein is CASSLTSAGLGTEAFF.

The chain joins TRBV7-3 to TRBJ1-1, with D hard to call. The CDR3 is made up of 13 amino acids. CDR1 is SGHTA, CDR2 FQGTGA, per germline. V dropped 0 bases and J dropped 3 bases, with 5 bases sitting between them. The CDR3 sequence is CASSLTSDTEAFF. In nucleotides, the CDR3 is TGTGCCAGCAGCTTAACATCTGACACTGAAGCTTTCTTT.

The rearrangement joins TRBV5-1 to TRBJ2-7; 9 bases are a match to TRBD2. The V segment lost 3 bases and the J segment 7 bases; nucleotides outside the gene matches: 8. The CDR3 sequence is 14 residues long. Germline V gene lookup returns CDR1 SGHRS and CDR2 YFSETQ. CDR3 sequence (DNA): TGCGCCAGCAGCTCAGCGGGGGGCACGGGAGAGCAGTACTTC. Translating gives CASSSAGGTGEQYF.

The J gene is TRBJ2-7, the V gene TRBV3-1 (or the pseudogene TRBV3-2), with 10 bases aligning to TRBD1. Germline V CDR1 and CDR2: LGHDT, YNNKEL (reference sequence). V lost 4 bases and J lost 5; bases outside the gene matches: 2. The CDR3 is 13 residues long. The CDR3 nucleotides read TGTGCCAGCAGCCCCGGGACAGGGGACGAGCAGTACTTC. This encodes CASSPGTGDEQYF.

The V and J genes are TRBV11-2 and TRBJ2-1, with 7 bases identical to TRBD2. CDR1 and CDR2 (germline): SGHAT, FQNNGV. This CDR3 region has 16 residues. Losses at the gene ends were 1 base for V and 8 bases for J; bases not matched to a gene: 11. The CDR3: CASSLGRLAGGYEQFF. DNA for the CDR3: TGTGCCAGCAGCTTAGGTCGATTAGCGGGCGGCTATGAGCAGTTCTTC. The full variable domain, in which reference TRBV11-2 and TRBJ2-1 provide the parts outside the CDR3, is EAGVAQSPRYKIIEKRQSVAFWCNPISGHATLYWYQQILGQGPKLLIQFQNNGVVDDSQLPKDRFSAERLKGVDSTLKIQPAKLEDSAVYLCASSLGRLAGGYEQFFGPGTRLTVL.

In its sample, this clone was seen a few times. This chain links TRBV29-1 with TRBJ2-1, with 9 bases identical to TRBD1. J lost 3 bases, V lost 7 bases, and 19 bases had no gene match. The CDR3 totals 18 residues. Germline V gene lookup returns CDR1 SQVTM and CDR2 ANQGSEA. As DNA, the CDR3 is TGCAGCGCAGAATGGACAGGGGCGCGGGGGACGTTCTACAATGAGCAGTTCTTC. Translated, it gives CSAEWTGARGTFYNEQFF.

The chain recombines TRBV3-1 (or the pseudogene TRBV3-2) with TRBJ1-2, with TRBD1 as a possible D gene (6 bases). This CDR3 spans 16 amino acids. The V gene lost 4 bases and the J gene lost 6 bases, with 21 bases spanning the gap. Per germline, CDR1 LGHDT and CDR2 YNNKEL (reference sequence). The CDR3 is CASSPGYRVIYDGYTF. The DNA for the CDR3 is TGTGCCAGCAGCCCTGGATACAGGGTTATTTATGATGGCTACACCTTC.

V gene TRBV6-5 combines with J gene TRBJ2-2, with 8 bases identical to TRBD1. In germline, CDR1 is MNHEY, CDR2 SVGAGI. The CDR3 is 15 residues long. J was trimmed by 1 base and V by 4 bases; bases with no gene match: 2. The CDR3 DNA reads as TGTGCCAGCAGTTTCGGACAGGGGAACACCGGGGAGCTGTTTTTT. Its translation is CASSFGQGNTGELFF.

The chain joins TRBV23-1 to TRBJ2-1, with D possibly being TRBD2 (5 bases). TRBV23-1 is an ORF, and what it does is uncertain. The CDR3 extends over 15 amino acids. Trimming removed 11 bases at V and 0 bases at J, with 17 bases between. The CDR3 loop is CAGRVVTSSYNEQFF. In nucleotides, the CDR3 is TGCGCCGGGAGAGTGGTCACGAGCTCCTACAATGAGCAGTTCTTC.

The chain has TRBV5-6 and TRBJ1-1, with a tentative D call TRBD1 (5 bases). The length of the CDR3 is 13 residues. Germline CDR1 SGHDT, CDR2 YYEEEE. V dropped 3 bases and J dropped 0 bases, with 6 bases sitting between them. CDR3 region: CASSWGVNTEAFF. The CDR3 nucleotides read TGTGCCAGCAGCTGGGGGGTGAACACTGAAGCTTTCTTT. Full variable domain (outside the CDR3, taken from reference TRBV5-6 and TRBJ1-1): DAGVTQSPTHLIKTRGQQVTLRCSPKSGHDTVSWYQQALGQGPQFIFQYYEEEERQRGNFPDRFSGHQFPNYSSELNVNALLLGDSALYLCASSWGVNTEAFFGQGTRLTVV.

J is TRBJ1-5 and V is TRBV6-2 or TRBV6-3; 7 bases are shared with TRBD1. The CDR3 sequence is 16 residues long. Germline loops: CDR1 MNHEY, CDR2 SVGEGT. V gave up 5 bases and J gave up 5 bases; unmatched junction bases: 12. The DNA of the CDR3 is TGTGCCAGCAGTCTTCGGGGACAGCTATCCTATCAGCCCCAGCATTTT. This sequence encodes CASSLRGQLSYQPQHF.

The genes are TRBV4-2 and TRBJ1-3; tentatively, D is TRBD1 (6 bases). The CDR3 totals 17 residues. Looked up from germline, CDR1 is LGHNA and CDR2 is YNFKEQ. With 0 bases removed from V and 0 bases from J, the gap between germline ends came to 12 bases. CDR3 region: CASSQDTGSASGNTIYF. The DNA for the CDR3 is TGTGCCAGCAGCCAAGATACAGGGAGTGCCTCTGGAAACACCATATATTTT.

The rearrangement links TRBV5-1 to TRBJ1-1; no definite D call. This CDR3 is 13 amino acids long. The V end lost 0 bases, the J end lost 2 bases, and 5 bases lay between the germline ends. Germline V gene sequence: CDR1 SGHRS, CDR2 YFSETQ. Here the CDR3 reads CASSLGDNTEAFF. CDR3 nucleotides: TGCGCCAGCAGCTTGGGCGATAACACTGAAGCTTTCTTT.

V and J are TRBV20-1 and TRBJ2-5, with 10 positions matching TRBD2. The CDR3 runs 15 residues. Per the germline V gene, CDR1 is DFQATT and CDR2 is SNEGSKA (reference sequence). Unmatched junction bases numbered 12, after V lost 6 bases and J lost 5 bases. Here the CDR3 reads CSASTSGVKEETQYF. DNA of the CDR3: TGCAGTGCCAGTACTAGCGGGGTAAAGGAGGAGACCCAGTACTTC.

The CDR3 DNA follows: TGTGCCAGCAGCTTACTAGCGGGGGACAATGAGCAGTTCTTC. The encoded protein is CASSLLAGDNEQFF. The chain employs TRBV7-2 and TRBJ2-1, with 10 bases that match TRBD2. J was trimmed by 5 bases and V by 2 bases; bases with no gene match: 0. Germline lookup yields CDR1 SGHTA and CDR2 FQGNSA. This CDR3 has 14 amino acids.

The chain couples TRBV3-1 (or the pseudogene TRBV3-2) to TRBJ2-3; tentative D call: TRBD2 (6 bases). Per the germline V gene, CDR1 is LGHDT and CDR2 is YNNKEL (reference sequence). Trimming pared 0 bases from V and 3 bases from J, leaving 13 bases between. CDR3 length equals 16 residues. CDR3 sequence reads: CASSQDLGTGTDTQYF. The CDR3 DNA sequence: TGTGCCAGCAGCCAAGATCTCGGGACTGGGACAGATACGCAGTATTTT.